What follows is one T cell receptor (beta chain) and its context. Its antigen is not known. 60 Vbeta and 13 Jbeta primers were used in PCR. Here immunoSEQ multiplex PCR was the method, and the copy in TCRdb shows in-frame clones only, minus some. The sample comprises 130,000 to 150,000 clones, about 72% of which are singletons, and approximately 2% rests with the top ten. This sample was taken from a study of cytomegalovirus exposure and HLA in healthy donors. Trimming removed 5 bases from V and 5 bases from J; junction bases left unmatched: 6. The germline V gene encodes CDR1 MNHEY and CDR2 SMNVEV (reference sequence). CDR3 size: 14 residues. General study results and limits: An analysis was carried out at a later point. It showed that HLA-associated TCR beta chains were more clonally expanded than equally common non-associated chains.

The chain recombines TRBV27 with TRBJ1-1; 9 bases align to TRBD1. The sample was PBMCs. The receptor's source is a man aged 40-55 years in good health and CMV-seronegative. The CDR3: CASSRDREITEAFF. CDR3 nucleotides: TGTGCCAGCAGTCGGGACAGGGAGATAACTGAAGCTTTCTTT.